The T cell receptor beta chain under discussion was sequenced for a study of multiple sclerosis patients with progressive multifocal leukoencephalopathy. Generated by immunoSEQ multiplex PCR, the TCRdb table keeps only in-frame clones and is missing some. The sample has 24,000 or so clones, 75% to 95% seen once. Noted time point: 12 to 13 months of natalizumab therapy. Trimming removed 2 bases at V and 5 bases at J, with 9 bases between. The CDR3 runs 13 residues. The germline V gene has CDR1 MGHRA and CDR2 YSYEKL. The sequence was obtained from a man aged 25 to 40 with multiple sclerosis. The chain has TRBV4-1 and TRBJ2-5; D is ambiguous. The source was PBMCs, collected from a patient treated with natalizumab. The CDR3 nucleotides are TGCGCCAGCAGCCAAATCCGACTGGAGACCCAGTACTTC. Its protein product is CASSQIRLETQYF.